This TCR beta chain was identified during a study of T-cell memory formation after mild COVID-19. About the research overall: Each donor largely had its own TCR clusters.

Employing constant-segment primers, 5'RACE generated TCR alpha and TCR beta cDNA libraries bearing sample barcodes and UMIs. TCRdb fed the 5' RACE reads into MiXCR, producing one record per CDR3 protein. The table has more than 350,000 distinct CDR3 sequences, roughly 15% seen once; the top ten hold 20% to 25%. This CDR3 contains 13 residues. Per the germline V gene, CDR1 is MDHEN and CDR2 is SYDVKM. Between the trimmed V and J ends, which lost 3 bases and 8 bases, there was a span of 10 bases. This chain joins TRBV28 and TRBJ1-4; D is unclear. Specimen: PBMCs or a T cell subset sorted from them (not recorded which). The clonotype originates from a man aged 18 to 29 who had mild COVID-19 (a few samples of this study predate the infection). Cell type and time point are not known. Written as DNA, the CDR3 is TGTGCCAGCAGTTTGTCCGGACGGGAAAAACTGTTTTTT. Translating it yields CASSLSGREKLFF.